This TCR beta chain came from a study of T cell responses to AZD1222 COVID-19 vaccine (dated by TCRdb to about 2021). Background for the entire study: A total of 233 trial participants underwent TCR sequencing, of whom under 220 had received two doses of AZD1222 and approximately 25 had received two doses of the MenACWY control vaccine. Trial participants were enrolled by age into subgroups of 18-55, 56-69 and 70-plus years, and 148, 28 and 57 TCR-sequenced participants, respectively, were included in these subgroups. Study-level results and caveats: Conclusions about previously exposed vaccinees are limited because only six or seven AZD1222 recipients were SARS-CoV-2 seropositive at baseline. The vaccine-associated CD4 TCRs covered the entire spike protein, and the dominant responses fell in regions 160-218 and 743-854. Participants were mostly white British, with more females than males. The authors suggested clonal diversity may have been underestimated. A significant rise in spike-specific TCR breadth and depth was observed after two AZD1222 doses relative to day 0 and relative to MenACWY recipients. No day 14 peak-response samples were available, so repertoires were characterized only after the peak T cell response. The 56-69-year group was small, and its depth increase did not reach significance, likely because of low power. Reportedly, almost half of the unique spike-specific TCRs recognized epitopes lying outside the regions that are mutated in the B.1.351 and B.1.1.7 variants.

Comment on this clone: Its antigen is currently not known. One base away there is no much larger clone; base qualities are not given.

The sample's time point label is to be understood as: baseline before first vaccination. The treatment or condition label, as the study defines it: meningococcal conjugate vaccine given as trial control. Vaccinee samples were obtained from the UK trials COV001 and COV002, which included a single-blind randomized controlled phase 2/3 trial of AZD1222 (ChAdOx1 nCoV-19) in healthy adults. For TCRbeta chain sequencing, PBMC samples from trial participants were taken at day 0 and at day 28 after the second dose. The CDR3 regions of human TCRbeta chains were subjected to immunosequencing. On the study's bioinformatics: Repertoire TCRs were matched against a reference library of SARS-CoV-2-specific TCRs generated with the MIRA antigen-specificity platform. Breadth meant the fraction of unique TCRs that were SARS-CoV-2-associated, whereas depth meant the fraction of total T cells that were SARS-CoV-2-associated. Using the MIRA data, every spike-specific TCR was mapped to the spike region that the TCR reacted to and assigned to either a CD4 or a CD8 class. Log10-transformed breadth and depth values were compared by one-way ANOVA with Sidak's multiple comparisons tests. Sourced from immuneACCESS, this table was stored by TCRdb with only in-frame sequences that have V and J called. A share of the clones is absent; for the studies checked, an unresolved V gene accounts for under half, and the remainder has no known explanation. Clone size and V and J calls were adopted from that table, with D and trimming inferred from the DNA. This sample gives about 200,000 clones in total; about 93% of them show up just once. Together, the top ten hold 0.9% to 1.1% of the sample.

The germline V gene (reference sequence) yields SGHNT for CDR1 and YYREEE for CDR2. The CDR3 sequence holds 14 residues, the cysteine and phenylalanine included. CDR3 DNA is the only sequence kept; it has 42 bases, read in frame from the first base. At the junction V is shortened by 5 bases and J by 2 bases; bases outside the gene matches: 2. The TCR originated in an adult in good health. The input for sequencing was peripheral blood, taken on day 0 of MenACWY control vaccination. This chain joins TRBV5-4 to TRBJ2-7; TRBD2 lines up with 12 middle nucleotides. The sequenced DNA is TGTGCCAGCAGTCCTAGCGGGGGGGCCTACGAGCAGTACTTC. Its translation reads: CASSPSGGAYEQYF.